The next 7 T cell receptor beta chains were all read from a single sample in a study of blood T cell repertoires in COVID-19. Clones were read by immunoSEQ multiplex PCR, and TCRdb kept only the in-frame ones, dropping some. This table has some 57,000 clones, 65% to 85% appearing once. The sample taken for sequencing was peripheral blood. These receptors originate from a man aged 80 or over with COVID-19, enrolled during active disease.

The chain employs TRBV5-1 and TRBJ1-1, with unresolved D. This CDR3 has 14 residues. The ends were cut back, 6 bases at V and 5 bases at J, with 17 bases in the middle. In germline, CDR1 is SGHRS, CDR2 YFSETQ. The CDR3 nucleotides read TGCGCCAGCACCCTCGGGAACGGAGGTACTGAAGCTTTCTTT. As protein: CASTLGNGGTEAFF.

This rearrangement joins TRBV6-2 or TRBV6-3 to TRBJ1-1, with 7 bases lining up with TRBD1. Germline V CDR1 and CDR2: MNHEY, SVGEGT. V lost 2 bases to trimming and J lost 4 bases; unmatched junction nucleotides: 4. This CDR3 has 14 amino acids. Here the CDR3 reads CASSYLTGATEAFF. CDR3 DNA sequence: TGTGCCAGCAGTTACCTTACAGGGGCCACTGAAGCTTTCTTT.

The V and J genes are TRBV30 and TRBJ2-5; 8 bases match TRBD2. CDR3 size: 15 residues. Germline trimming cut 8 bases from V and 5 bases from J; bases unmatched to any gene: 16. Germline assignment: CDR1 GTSNPN and CDR2 SVGIG (reference sequence). The CDR3 bases are TGTGCCGCCACGACTGGGAAGCGGGGGTGGGAGACCCAGTACTTC. Its protein product is CAATTGKRGWETQYF.

CDR3 coding DNA: TGTGCCAGCAAACGCGCAGGGGGTTCCTACGAGCAGTACGTC. Its protein product is CASKRAGGSYEQYV. The chain has TRBV5-4 and TRBJ2-7, with TRBD1 matching over 7 bases. The CDR3 totals 14 residues. Germline V gives CDR1 SGHNT, CDR2 YYREEE (reference sequence). Germline trimming cut 6 bases from V and 1 base from J; bases unmatched to any gene: 7.

V and J are TRBV10-3 and TRBJ2-1, with 15 positions matching TRBD2. After removal of 6 bases from V and 0 bases from J, the junction contained 3 bases not matched to a gene. CDR1 is ENHRY and CDR2 is SYGVKD in the germline V gene. This CDR3 comprises 17 residues. In DNA, the CDR3 is TGTGCCATCAGCGGGACTAGCGGGGGGAGCTCCTACAATGAGCAGTTCTTC. This encodes CAISGTSGGSSYNEQFF.

The gene calls are TRBV27 and TRBJ1-2; 8 bases agree with TRBD1. The CDR3 is 15 residues long. The V and J ends lost 3 bases and 5 bases, in that order; junction bases with no gene match: 8. Germline CDR1 and CDR2: MNHEY and SMNVEV (reference sequence). The CDR3 bases are TGTGCCAGCAGTTTGACAGGGGCCAGCGGATATGGCTACACCTTC. Translation gives CASSLTGASGYGYTF.

The J gene is TRBJ1-6, the V gene TRBV5-4, with D perhaps matching TRBD1 (5 bases). The CDR3 is 13 residues long. V lost 0 bases, J lost 7 bases, and 5 bases lay in between. Germline V gene lookup returns CDR1 SGHNT and CDR2 YYREEE (reference sequence). The CDR3 here is CASSLDRNSPLHF. The CDR3 region has the DNA TGTGCCAGCAGCTTGGACAGGAATTCACCCCTCCACTTT.